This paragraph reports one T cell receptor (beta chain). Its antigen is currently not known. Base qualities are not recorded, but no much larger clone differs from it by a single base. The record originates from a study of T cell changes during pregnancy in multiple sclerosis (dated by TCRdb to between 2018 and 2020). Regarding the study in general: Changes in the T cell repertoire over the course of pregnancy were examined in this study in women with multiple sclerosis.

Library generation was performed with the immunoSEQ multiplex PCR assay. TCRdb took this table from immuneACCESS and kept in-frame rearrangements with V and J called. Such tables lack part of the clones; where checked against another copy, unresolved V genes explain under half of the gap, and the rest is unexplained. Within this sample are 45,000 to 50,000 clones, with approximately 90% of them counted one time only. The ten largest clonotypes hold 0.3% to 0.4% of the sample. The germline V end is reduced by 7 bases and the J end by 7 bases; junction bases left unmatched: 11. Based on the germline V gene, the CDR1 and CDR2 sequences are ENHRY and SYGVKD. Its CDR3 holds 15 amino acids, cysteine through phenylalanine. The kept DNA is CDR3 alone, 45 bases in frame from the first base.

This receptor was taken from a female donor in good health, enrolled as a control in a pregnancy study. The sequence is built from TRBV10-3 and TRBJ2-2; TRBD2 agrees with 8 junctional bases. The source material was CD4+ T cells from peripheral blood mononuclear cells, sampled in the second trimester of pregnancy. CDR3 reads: CAITPAGVPDGELFF. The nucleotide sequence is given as TGTGCCATCACGCCAGCGGGGGTCCCAGACGGGGAGCTGTTTTTT.